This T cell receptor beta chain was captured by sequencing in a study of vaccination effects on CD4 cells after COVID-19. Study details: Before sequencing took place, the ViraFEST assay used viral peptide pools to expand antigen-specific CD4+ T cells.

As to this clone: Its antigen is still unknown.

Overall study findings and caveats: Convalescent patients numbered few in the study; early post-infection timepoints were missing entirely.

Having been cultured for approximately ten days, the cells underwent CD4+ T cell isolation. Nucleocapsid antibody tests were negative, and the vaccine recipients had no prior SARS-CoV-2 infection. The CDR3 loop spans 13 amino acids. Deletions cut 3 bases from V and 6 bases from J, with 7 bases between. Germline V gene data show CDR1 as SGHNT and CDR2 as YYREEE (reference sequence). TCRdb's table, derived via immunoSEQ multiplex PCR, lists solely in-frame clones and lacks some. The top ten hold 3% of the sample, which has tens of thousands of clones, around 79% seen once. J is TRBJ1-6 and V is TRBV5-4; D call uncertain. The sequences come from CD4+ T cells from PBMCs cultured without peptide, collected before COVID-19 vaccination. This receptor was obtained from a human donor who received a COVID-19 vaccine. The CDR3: CASSSSLNSPLHF. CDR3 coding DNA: TGTGCCAGCAGCTCGAGCCTTAATTCACCCCTCCACTTT.